The 18 T cell receptor beta chains reported below all come from one sample, sequenced in a study of metastatic and nonmetastatic thyroid tumors. TCRdb used MiXCR to call clones anew from the PCR reads. This sample yields 20,000 to 25,000 clones, of which around 30% are seen a single time; about 14% belongs to the top ten. Thyroid surgery was performed in patients who had received no treatment beforehand. Input material: blood. These receptors all stem from a female donor with papillary thyroid cancer or a benign thyroid nodule (not recorded which). Some clones in this sample may be carry-over from other donors' samples.

This clone was counted at least ten times. The genes are TRBV25-1 and TRBJ1-4; tentatively, D is TRBD1 (5 bases). Germline CDR1 and CDR2: MGHDK and SYGVNS. This CDR3 has 14 residues. Trimming took off 8 bases at V and 2 bases at J, with 12 bases between the two ends. This CDR3 reads CASAPGDTNEKLFF. The CDR3 bases are TGTGCCAGCGCCCCGGGGGACACTAATGAAAAACTGTTTTTT.

The chain joins TRBV12-3 or TRBV12-4 to TRBJ2-7; TRBD1 might be the D (6 bases). Trimming took off 7 bases at V and 5 bases at J, with 21 bases between the two ends. The CDR3 is 15 residues long. The CDR3 spells CASIFGTSSVHEQYF. Here the CDR3 DNA reads TGTGCCAGCATCTTTGGGACAAGTAGTGTCCACGAGCAGTACTTC.

By frequency in the sample, this clone is medium-sized. This chain uses TRBV20-1 with TRBJ2-2; TRBD2 matches at 7 bases. With V trimmed by 3 bases and J by 0 bases, 7 bases remained unmatched. The germline CDR1 and CDR2 sequences are DFQATT and SNEGSKA (reference sequence). The CDR3 is 16 amino acids. The CDR3: CSASSGGAANTGELFF. In DNA form, the CDR3 reads TGCAGTGCTAGTTCGGGGGGAGCCGCGAACACCGGGGAGCTGTTTTTT.

Sample share makes this clone medium-sized. The chain has TRBV20-1 and TRBJ2-7, with D tentatively TRBD1 or TRBD2 (5 bases each). The length of the CDR3 is 13 residues. Looked up from germline, CDR1 is DFQATT and CDR2 is SNEGSKA (reference sequence). The V end lost 0 bases, the J end lost 3 bases, and 9 bases lay between the germline ends. The CDR3 region is CSARDLRGYEQYF. CDR3 DNA: TGCAGTGCTAGAGATCTGAGGGGCTACGAGCAGTACTTC.

Concerning this clone: One end of the junction fails to match germline, which may point to a read error. The V and J genes are TRBV6-2 or TRBV6-3 and TRBJ2-3; 8 bases fit TRBD2. CDR1 is MNHEY, CDR2 SVGEGT, per germline. This CDR3 is 15 amino acids long. The CDR3 loop reads CASSLTIGGADTQYF. CDR3 nucleotides: TGTGCCAGCAGCCTCACTATCGGGGGGGCAGATACTCAGTATTTT.

This clone was recorded a few times. The rearrangement links TRBV6-1 to TRBJ1-6; no definite D call. Germline loops: CDR1 MNHNS, CDR2 SASEGT. CDR3 length: 14 amino acids. Trimming left V 7 bases short and J 0 bases short, with 7 bases between. CDR3 in DNA: TGTGCCAGCACTCCGAGCTCCTATAATTCACCCCTCCACTTT. It codes for CASTPSSYNSPLHF.

This clone was seen at least ten times. V and J are TRBV20-1 and TRBJ1-1, with 7 bases that match TRBD1. The CDR3 sequence is 13 residues long. CDR1 is DFQATT and CDR2 is SNEGSKA in the germline V gene (reference sequence). The J segment lost 4 bases and the V segment lost 5 bases, leaving 7 bases of the junction unmatched. The chain's CDR3 is CSALSPGGTEAFF. As DNA, the CDR3 is TGCAGTGCTCTTTCCCCAGGGGGCACTGAAGCTTTCTTT.

This clone was counted many times. The gene calls are TRBV2 and TRBJ2-2; a possible D gene is TRBD1 (5 bases). V lost 1 base, J lost 5 bases, and 8 bases lay in between. Germline CDR1 and CDR2: SNHLY and FYNNEI. The CDR3 contains 14 residues. CDR3 protein: CASSEVDRTGELFF. The DNA for the CDR3 is TGTGCCAGCAGTGAAGTCGACAGAACCGGGGAGCTGTTTTTT.

This clone was recorded at least ten times. The same CDR3 is also encoded by other DNA sequences in this sample. The chain is built from TRBV15 and TRBJ2-5; TRBD2 might be the D (6 bases). CDR1 is LNHNV, CDR2 YYDKDF, per germline (reference sequence). The CDR3 spans 14 residues. V was trimmed by 8 bases and J by 2 bases, leaving 15 bases between them. The CDR3 loop is CATQNRDFQETQYF. The DNA for the CDR3 is TGTGCCACCCAGAACCGGGACTTTCAAGAGACCCAGTACTTC.

This clone came up many times. The DNA for the CDR3 is TGTGCCAGTAGTATAGTATCTTCCAGGAACTATGGCTACACCTTC. Translated, it gives CASSIVSSRNYGYTF. The chain uses TRBV19 and TRBJ1-2; D gene uncertain. The CDR3 extends over 15 amino acids. CDR1 is LNHDA and CDR2 is SQIVND in the germline V gene (reference sequence). V dropped 1 base and J dropped 2 bases, with 11 bases sitting between them.

The rearrangement links TRBV27 to TRBJ2-7, with 7 bases fitting TRBD1. The CDR3 has 14 amino acids. Germline CDR1 MNHEY, CDR2 SMNVEV (reference sequence). The CDR3 region has the DNA TGTTCCACCAGTTTACGGGGACAGAGTTACGAGCAGTACTTC. Its translation: CSTSLRGQSYEQYF.

The genes are TRBV6-1 and TRBJ1-5; D remains ambiguous. This CDR3 spans 12 amino acids. V was cut by 8 bases and J by 1 base, with 6 bases left in between. Germline CDR1 and CDR2: MNHNS and SASEGT. The CDR3 loop reads CASGKSNQPQHF. CDR3 nucleotides: TGTGCCAGCGGAAAGAGCAATCAGCCCCAGCATTTT.

The J gene is TRBJ2-2, the V gene TRBV20-1, with 7 positions matching TRBD2. The ends lost 0 bases at V and 3 bases at J; junction bases unmatched: 10. Germline CDR1 is DFQATT and CDR2 is SNEGSKA (reference sequence). The CDR3 has 17 residues. The CDR3 loop is CSARDPRGDLDTGELFF. CDR3 DNA: TGCAGTGCTAGAGATCCCCGGGGGGACCTAGACACCGGGGAGCTGTTTTTT.

The CDR3 DNA sequence: TGTGCCACCAGCAGAGGCCGCAGCTCTGGAAACACCATATATTTT. Translating it yields CATSRGRSSGNTIYF. The rearrangement joins TRBV15 to TRBJ1-3; D ambiguous. Germline lookup yields CDR1 LNHNV and CDR2 YYDKDF (reference sequence). There are 15 residues in the CDR3. Trimming took 1 base from V and 0 from J, leaving 7 bases between them.

The chain carries TRBV24-1 and TRBJ2-2; the D gene is possibly TRBD2 (6 bases). The V end lost 8 bases, the J end lost 2 bases, and 11 bases lay between the germline ends. From germline, CDR1 is KGHDR and CDR2 SFDVKD. The CDR3 contains 14 residues. The CDR3 sequence: CATKSGLNTGELFF. CDR3 DNA: TGTGCCACCAAATCAGGACTAAACACCGGGGAGCTGTTTTTT.

The table lists this clone with many counts. This rearrangement joins TRBV5-1 to TRBJ2-2, with D hard to call. Trimming removed 5 bases at V and 4 bases at J, with 18 bases between. This CDR3 contains 16 residues. Germline V CDR1 and CDR2: SGHRS, YFSETQ. CDR3: CASSPVGPERTGELFF. CDR3 in DNA: TGCGCCAGCAGTCCGGTCGGTCCTGAGCGCACCGGGGAGCTGTTTTTT.

This chain uses TRBV18 with TRBJ2-3, with no clear D. Trimming shortened V by 4 bases and J by 0 bases, and 14 bases separated the two germline ends. Germline-derived CDR1 and CDR2 are KGHSH and LQKENI. The length of the CDR3 is 16 residues. This CDR3 reads CASSLLMPTSTDTQYF. DNA of the CDR3: TGTGCCAGCTCACTGCTAATGCCGACTAGCACAGATACGCAGTATTTT.

This clone appeared a single time. V is TRBV5-1 and J is TRBJ2-2; perhaps TRBD2 as D (5 bases). This CDR3 is 13 amino acids long. Trimming took 4 bases from V and 7 from J, leaving 11 bases between them. Germline V gene sequence: CDR1 SGHRS, CDR2 YFSETQ. The CDR3 bases are TGCGCCAGCAGCGTCGGGGATCTCGGGGAGCTGTTTTTT. Residues: CASSVGDLGELFF.